This passage covers 23 T cell receptor beta chains from one sample sequenced in a study of PD-1 blockade in mismatch repair-deficient tumors. Clones were read by immunoSEQ multiplex PCR, and TCRdb kept only the in-frame ones, dropping some. The sample gives 120,000 or so clones, 86% of which show up once; roughly 12% is in the top ten. Sample: peripheral blood, taken 44 weeks after starting pembrolizumab. Source of these receptors: an adult with mismatch repair-deficient cancer.

The chain recombines TRBV7-2 with TRBJ2-5, with 7 bases that match TRBD1. This CDR3 has 13 residues. With V trimmed by 4 bases and J by 4 bases, 3 bases remained unmatched. Germline CDR1 is SGHTA and CDR2 is FQGNSA. CDR3 region: CASSSPGGETQYF. DNA for the CDR3: TGTGCCAGCAGCTCTCCAGGGGGAGAGACCCAGTACTTC.

V is TRBV6-1 and J is TRBJ1-1, with D unclear. The CDR3 runs to 16 residues. Germline CDR1 and CDR2: MNHNS and SASEGT. Trimming left V 2 bases short and J 1 base short, with 14 bases between. The DNA for the CDR3 is TGTGCCAGCAGTGAACGAATCCTTAGGTGGAACACTGAAGCTTTCTTT. The encoded protein is CASSERILRWNTEAFF.

The chain has TRBV19 and TRBJ2-5; D gene ambiguous. CDR1 and CDR2 from the germline V gene are LNHDA and SQIVND (reference sequence). This CDR3 region has 16 residues. V lost 2 bases to trimming and J lost 2 bases, with 15 bases between them. The CDR3 is CASSIISGTPQETQYF. The CDR3 bases are TGTGCCAGTAGTATAATTTCCGGTACCCCACAAGAGACCCAGTACTTC. Full variable domain (outside the CDR3, taken from reference TRBV19 and TRBJ2-5): DGGITQSPKYLFRKEGQNVTLSCEQNLNHDAMYWYRQDPGQGLRLIYYSQIVNDFQKGDIAEGYSVSREKKESFPLTVTSAQKNPTAFYLCASSIISGTPQETQYFGPGTRLLVL.

J is TRBJ2-7 and V is TRBV6-1; no definite D call. Deletions cut 7 bases from V and 0 bases from J, with 13 bases between. Germline V gene sequence: CDR1 MNHNS, CDR2 SASEGT. CDR3 length equals 14 residues. The CDR3 reads CASTAGRYSYEQYF. CDR3 sequence (DNA): TGTGCCAGCACCGCAGGACGATACTCCTACGAGCAGTACTTC.

The CDR3 loop reads CASRGPPDTDTQYF. Here the CDR3 DNA reads TGTGCCAGCAGGGGGCCACCAGACACAGATACGCAGTATTTT. V is TRBV6-1 and J is TRBJ2-3; TRBD1 is a possible D gene (5 bases). The germline CDR1 and CDR2 sequences are MNHNS and SASEGT. Trimming shortened V by 6 bases and J by 2 bases, and 12 bases separated the two germline ends. CDR3 length: 14 residues.

The sample holds one count of this clone. The chain is built from TRBV6-6 and TRBJ1-3; 7 positions match TRBD1. V trimming: 6 bases; J trimming: 0 bases; junction bases outside the gene matches: 5. There are 15 residues in the CDR3. Germline CDR1 and CDR2: MNHNY and SVGAGI (reference sequence). The CDR3 here is CASRAGGSSGNTIYF. DNA for the CDR3: TGTGCCAGCAGGGCAGGGGGTAGCTCTGGAAACACCATATATTTT.

The chain employs TRBV28 and TRBJ1-5; D gene unclear. Trimming stripped 3 bases from V and 7 bases from J, with 19 bases between. The CDR3 length is 16 residues. The germline V gene has CDR1 MDHEN and CDR2 SYDVKM. The CDR3 DNA reads as TGTGCCAGCAGTTTGTTCCAGGACCCAGGTTGGCAGCCCCAGCATTTT. It is translated as CASSLFQDPGWQPQHF.

Notes on this clone: This CDR3 is also generated by other DNA sequences in the sample. The J gene is TRBJ1-5, the V gene TRBV6-1; TRBD1 matches 8 bases. CDR1 is MNHNS and CDR2 is SASEGT in the germline V gene. The CDR3 sequence is 14 residues long. The V and J ends lost 3 bases and 6 bases, in that order; junction bases with no gene match: 4. CDR3 in amino acids: CASSDSGGGQPQHF. DNA for the CDR3: TGTGCCAGCAGTGACTCAGGGGGCGGTCAGCCCCAGCATTTT.

The rearrangement links TRBV2 to TRBJ1-1; D is uncertain. Germline V gene sequence: CDR1 SNHLY, CDR2 FYNNEI. The V and J ends lost 6 bases and 2 bases respectively, with 13 bases between them. This CDR3 is 14 amino acids long. CDR3 nucleotides: TGTGCCAGCAGAGTACTAGACCGAAACACTGAAGCTTTCTTT. This sequence encodes CASRVLDRNTEAFF.

The CDR3 spells CASRTGVLPEAFF. The CDR3 DNA is TGTGCCAGCAGGACAGGAGTTTTGCCTGAAGCTTTCTTT. The rearrangement uses TRBV25-1 and TRBJ1-1; tentative D call: TRBD1 (6 bases). Trimming took off 6 bases at V and 6 bases at J, with 14 bases between the two ends. The CDR3 consists of 13 residues. Per the germline V gene, CDR1 is MGHDK and CDR2 is SYGVNS.

In its sample, this clone was seen once. V gene TRBV19 combines with J gene TRBJ2-2; a weak D match, TRBD1 (6 bases). Trimming stripped 11 bases from V and 5 bases from J, with 24 bases between. Germline V CDR1 and CDR2: LNHDA, SQIVND (reference sequence). The CDR3 consists of 16 residues. The CDR3 DNA is TGTGCCTCAGGAGCCGTCAGGGGCTTAGGTACCGGGGAGCTGTTTTTT. Its translation is CASGAVRGLGTGELFF.

The V gene is TRBV6-5, the J gene TRBJ1-1; D possibly corresponds to TRBD1 (6 bases). Germline assignment: CDR1 MNHEY and CDR2 SVGAGI. This CDR3 is 15 amino acids long. V lost 0 bases and J lost 5, with 13 bases in between. The CDR3: CASSYSGGPDTEAFF. The CDR3 coding sequence is TGTGCCAGCAGTTACTCCGGGGGGCCGGATACTGAAGCTTTCTTT.

The CDR3 here is CATSRGANEKLFF. The CDR3 region has the DNA TGTGCCACCAGCAGGGGGGCTAATGAAAAACTGTTTTTT. The chain combines TRBV15 with TRBJ1-4; the D gene is possibly TRBD1 (5 bases). V was cut by 3 bases and J by 3 bases, with 5 bases left in between. The CDR3 runs to 13 residues. CDR1 is LNHNV and CDR2 is YYDKDF in the germline V gene (reference sequence).

This chain uses TRBV11-3 with TRBJ2-7, with a possible D match to TRBD2 (6 bases). CDR1 and CDR2 (germline): SGHNT, YENEEA. This CDR3 region has 15 residues. The ends were cut back, 4 bases at V and 3 bases at J, with 16 bases in the middle. The CDR3 coding sequence is TGTGCCAGCAGCTCACCCAGGGATAGCGGCTACGAGCAGTACTTC. This gives the protein CASSSPRDSGYEQYF.

Comments on this clone: The sample contains more than one DNA sequence encoding this CDR3. The chain is built from TRBV29-1 and TRBJ2-1, with D unresolved. The germline V gene has CDR1 SQVTM and CDR2 ANQGSEA. V was clipped by 6 bases and J by 3 bases, with 6 bases between them. The length of the CDR3 is 11 residues. As DNA, the CDR3 is TGCAGCGTCGAATACTACAATGAGCAGTTCTTC. Protein: CSVEYYNEQFF.

The rearrangement links TRBV19 to TRBJ1-2, with 7 bases matching TRBD1. Per germline, CDR1 LNHDA and CDR2 SQIVND (reference sequence). V was pared by 6 bases and J by 8 bases, with 3 bases of the junction left unmatched. The CDR3 is made up of 11 amino acids. The CDR3, as DNA: TGTGCCAGTAGCCAGGGGGAAGGCTACACCTTC. It translates to CASSQGEGYTF. Full variable domain (outside the CDR3, taken from reference TRBV19 and TRBJ1-2): DGGITQSPKYLFRKEGQNVTLSCEQNLNHDAMYWYRQDPGQGLRLIYYSQIVNDFQKGDIAEGYSVSREKKESFPLTVTSAQKNPTAFYLCASSQGEGYTFGSGTRLTVV.

The rearrangement uses TRBV11-3 and TRBJ1-3; D might be TRBD1 (5 bases). CDR3 length: 14 amino acids. Trimming cost V 5 bases and J 0 bases, with 8 bases left between them. CDR1 is SGHNT, CDR2 YENEEA, per germline. The chain's CDR3 is CASSGGTSGNTIYF. The CDR3, as DNA: TGTGCCAGCAGCGGGGGGACCTCTGGAAACACCATATATTTT. The whole variable domain, filled in from reference TRBV11-3 and TRBJ1-3, reads EAGVVQSPRYKIIEKKQPVAFWCNPISGHNTLYWYLQNLGQGPELLIRYENEEAVDDSQLPKDRFSAERLKGVDSTLKIQPAELGDSAVYLCASSGGTSGNTIYFGEGSWLTVV.

The V and J genes are TRBV5-5 and TRBJ2-1, with D possibly matching TRBD2 (5 bases). Trimming shortened V by 6 bases and J by 7 bases, and 17 bases separated the two germline ends. The CDR3 extends over 14 amino acids. The germline gives CDR1 SGHKS, CDR2 YYEKEE (reference sequence). The CDR3 DNA is TGTGCCAGCATTTTGAGTGGGAGTAATAATGAGCAGTTCTTC. This codes for CASILSGSNNEQFF.

The chain employs TRBV9 and TRBJ2-3, with 9 bases lining up with TRBD2. V lost 3 bases and J lost 0; bases outside the gene matches: 8. Per germline, CDR1 SGDLS and CDR2 YYNGEE. This CDR3 spans 17 amino acids. The CDR3 is CASSGGLAHTSTDTQYF. The CDR3, as DNA: TGTGCCAGCAGCGGCGGACTAGCGCATACTAGCACAGATACGCAGTATTTT.

This clone was found once. V and J are TRBV7-3 and TRBJ1-1; D might be TRBD1 (5 bases). The CDR3 totals 13 residues. Trimming took 5 bases from V and 6 from J, leaving 13 bases between them. Per the germline V gene, CDR1 is SGHTA and CDR2 is FQGTGA. The CDR3 loop reads CASSLTGGPEAFF. CDR3 nucleotides: TGTGCCAGCAGCCTTACGGGGGGACCTGAAGCTTTCTTT.

V gene TRBV4-1 combines with J gene TRBJ2-2; D is possibly TRBD2 (7 bases). The germline gives CDR1 MGHRA, CDR2 YSYEKL. The CDR3 is 17 residues long. The V end lost 1 base, the J end lost 4 bases, and 16 bases lay between the germline ends. This chain's CDR3 is CASSQGGRGTSTGELFF. The CDR3 DNA is TGCGCCAGCAGCCAAGGTGGGAGGGGGACGAGCACCGGGGAGCTGTTTTTT.

The CDR3 loop reads CASSDRVAGELFF. DNA of the CDR3: TGTGCCAGTAGTGACAGGGTTGCCGGGGAGCTGTTTTTT. The chain is built from TRBV19 and TRBJ2-2, with TRBD1 matching 7 bases. There are 13 residues in the CDR3. J was trimmed by 6 bases and V by 5 bases; bases with no gene match: 3. The germline gives CDR1 LNHDA, CDR2 SQIVND (reference sequence).

The rearrangement joins TRBV4-1 to TRBJ2-1, with a tentative D call TRBD2 (5 bases). The germline V and J ends were trimmed by 1 base and 2 bases, with 18 bases remaining between them. The CDR3 totals 18 residues. Per germline, CDR1 MGHRA and CDR2 YSYEKL. As DNA, the CDR3 is TGCGCCAGCAGCCAAGTTTGGTCCAGCGGAGTCACCTACAATGAGCAGTTCTTC. It encodes CASSQVWSSGVTYNEQFF.